This T cell receptor beta chain came from a study of response to subunit inactivated influenza vaccine. Whole-study results and caveats: Seasonal influenza vaccination, on each occasion, was suggested by the authors to recruit few new T cells.

This CDR3 comprises 17 residues. In germline, CDR1 is MNHEY, CDR2 SVGAGI. V was pared by 0 bases and J by 0 bases, with 14 bases between. MiXCR, run by TCRdb on the RT-PCR reads, gives a single entry per CDR3 protein. Here the sample spans 500,000 to 600,000 distinct CDR3 sequences, 10% to 15% being singletons. This clonotype came up a few times. Its antigen is still unknown. The input for sequencing was PBMCs from blood, taken roughly 6 weeks after vaccination. The chain combines TRBV6-5 with TRBJ1-1, with a weak D call TRBD1 (5 bases). The receptor's source is a man aged 50 or older who received an inactivated influenza vaccine. This CDR3 is CASSYSRQSGMNTEAFF. DNA of the CDR3: TGTGCCAGCAGTTACTCAAGACAGTCGGGGATGAACACTGAAGCTTTCTTT.